This TCR beta chain is drawn from a study of cytomegalovirus exposure and HLA in healthy donors. In the case of this clone: The antigen remains undetermined.

Vbeta (60) and Jbeta (13) primers were used in the PCR. Libraries were prepared by immunoSEQ multiplex PCR; TCRdb keeps only in-frame clonotypes and omits some of them. The table includes 85,000 to 130,000 clones, 70% to 80% detected once. Regarding the study as a whole: Earlier analysis looked at TCR beta V segments, and most were productive about 87% or about 30% of the time. Certain sequence variants were highly shared and formed a cluster, and this cluster was likely a sequencing artifact.

This receptor was taken from a boy aged 5 to 17 in good health and CMV-seronegative. The specimen was PBMCs.

CDR3 sequence reads: CASSPSDRIYYSNQPQHF. The CDR3 DNA reads TGTGCCAGCAGCCCTAGTGACAGGATATATTATAGCAATCAGCCCCAGCATTTT. The rearrangement links TRBV27 to TRBJ1-5, with D possibly being TRBD1 (6 bases). The CDR3 runs to 18 residues. Trimming took 6 bases from V and 0 from J, leaving 21 bases between them. The germline V gene encodes CDR1 MNHEY and CDR2 SMNVEV (reference sequence).